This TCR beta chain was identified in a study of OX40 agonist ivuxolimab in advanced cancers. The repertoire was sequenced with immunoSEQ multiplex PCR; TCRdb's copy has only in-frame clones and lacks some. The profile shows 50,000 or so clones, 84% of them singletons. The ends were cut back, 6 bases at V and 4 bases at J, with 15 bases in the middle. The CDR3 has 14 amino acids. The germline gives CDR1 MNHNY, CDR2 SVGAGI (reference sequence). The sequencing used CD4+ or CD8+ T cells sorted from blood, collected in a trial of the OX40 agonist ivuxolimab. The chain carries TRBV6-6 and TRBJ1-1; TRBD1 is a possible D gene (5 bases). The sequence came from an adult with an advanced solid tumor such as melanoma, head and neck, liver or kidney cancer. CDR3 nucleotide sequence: TGTGCCAGCAGCCCCACTGGGGGGGGCACTGAAGCTTTCTTT. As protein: CASSPTGGGTEAFF.